The subject of this entry is one T cell receptor (beta chain). This table comes from immunoSEQ multiplex PCR, and its TCRdb copy is limited to in-frame clones, with some not included. The sample includes roughly 300,000 clones, less than 85% of them seen just once. These data originate in a study of shared clonotypes between healthy human individuals. With 1 base removed from V and 3 bases from J, the gap between germline ends came to 3 bases. This CDR3 contains 12 residues. Germline CDR1 SGHDN, CDR2 FVKESK. The clonotype originates from a man in his thirties or forties in good health. Material for sequencing was memory CD4+ T cells sorted from blood. Subset of the sample: CD45RA-negative fraction. The rearrangement joins TRBV14 to TRBJ1-2; no clear D gene. The CDR3 reads CASSQVHYGYTF. CDR3 DNA: TGTGCCAGCAGCCAAGTTCACTATGGCTACACCTTC.